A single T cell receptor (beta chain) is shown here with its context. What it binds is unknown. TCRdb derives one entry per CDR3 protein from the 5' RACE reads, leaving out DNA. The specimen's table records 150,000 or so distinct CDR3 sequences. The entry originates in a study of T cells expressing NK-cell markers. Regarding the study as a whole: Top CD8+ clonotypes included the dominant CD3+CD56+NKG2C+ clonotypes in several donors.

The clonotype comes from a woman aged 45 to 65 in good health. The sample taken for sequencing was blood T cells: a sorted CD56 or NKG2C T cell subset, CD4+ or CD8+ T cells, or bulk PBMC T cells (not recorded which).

The CDR3 spells CASSSSMGGHAEQFF. V is TRBV7-9 and J is TRBJ2-1; as DNA is missing, the TRBD1 call by TCRdb cannot be tested. This CDR3 contains 15 residues. The germline gives CDR1 SEHNR, CDR2 FQNEAQ (reference sequence).